Sequencing of this T cell receptor (beta chain) was carried out in a study of T cells in localized non-small cell lung cancer. Notes on the study in general: The highest T cell clonality was in uninvolved adjacent lung, above tumor.

Sequencing used immunoSEQ multiplex PCR; TCRdb keeps in-frame clones, though not all of them. This sample has fewer than 45,000 clones, with more than 85% found just once. In regard to this clone: Its antigen is as yet unknown.

Germline V gene lookup returns CDR1 MNHEY and CDR2 SMNVEV (reference sequence). V shed 5 bases and J 3 bases; nucleotides not matched to a gene: 12. The CDR3 is made up of 16 amino acids. The TCR sequence derives from a woman aged 18 to 55 with stage III lung adenocarcinoma. Sequencing used peripheral blood, obtained before any cancer treatment. The genes are TRBV27 and TRBJ2-5, with 7 bases that match TRBD2. The CDR3 loop is CASSPLLSGDEETQYF. As DNA, the CDR3 is TGTGCCAGCAGTCCCCTACTCAGCGGGGATGAAGAGACCCAGTACTTC.